This TCR beta chain comes out of a study of T cells in women clearing cervical HPV infection. Study information: Blood came at first lesion visit for cases, post-clearance for controls. Case blood was drawn a median about 150 days after lesion detection. General study findings and limits: Cases and controls were distinguished at AUC roughly 0.86 by richness and V genes.

Points on this clone: The antigen remains unidentified. Read coverage stops 3 residues before the CDR3 terminus; the germline J gene supplies the remainder.

V lost 7 bases and J lost 5; bases outside the gene matches: 3. The CDR3 runs 14 residues. Assay used: immunoSEQ multiplex PCR; TCRdb lists only in-frame clones, some missing. The repertoire table contains under 30,000 clones. The sequence was collected from a woman aged 18 to 69 with a cervical HPV16 infection that either progressed to CIN3+ or cleared (not recorded which). The V call is TRBV12-3 or TRBV12-4, the J call TRBJ1-6; 9 nucleotides agree with TRBD1. The sequenced material came from blood buffy coat. Incomplete CDR3 DNA: TGTGCCAGCACGGGACAGGGCGATAATTCACCC. This codes for CASTGQGDNSP. The full CDR3 sequence reads CASTGQGDNSPLHF.